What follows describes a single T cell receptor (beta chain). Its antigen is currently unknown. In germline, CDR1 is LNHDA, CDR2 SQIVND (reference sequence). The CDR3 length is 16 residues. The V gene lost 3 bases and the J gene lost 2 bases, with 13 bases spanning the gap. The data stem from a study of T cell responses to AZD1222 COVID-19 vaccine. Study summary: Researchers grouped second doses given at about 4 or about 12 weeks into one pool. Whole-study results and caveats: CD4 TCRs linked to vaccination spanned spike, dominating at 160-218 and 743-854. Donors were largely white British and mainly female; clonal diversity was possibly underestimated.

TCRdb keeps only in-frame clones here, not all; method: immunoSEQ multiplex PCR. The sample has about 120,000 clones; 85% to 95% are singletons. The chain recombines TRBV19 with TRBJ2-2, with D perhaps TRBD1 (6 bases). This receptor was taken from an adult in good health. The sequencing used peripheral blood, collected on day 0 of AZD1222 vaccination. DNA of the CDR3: TGTGCCAGTAGTATGGGGACATTTCTTAACACCGGGGAGCTGTTTTTT. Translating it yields CASSMGTFLNTGELFF.